Listed here are 12 T cell receptor beta chains from one sample, sequenced in a study of chemoradiotherapy in HPV16-positive cancers. Clones were read by immunoSEQ multiplex PCR, and TCRdb kept only the in-frame ones, dropping some. Of about 5,000 clones listed, around 88% are singletons. The source material was blood, sampled from a patient who underwent chemoradiotherapy. These receptors came from a human donor with HPV-associated anogenital cancer.

This sequence joins TRBV4-2 and TRBJ2-5, with TRBD2 matching over 12 bases. V shed 0 bases, J shed 4 bases, and the junction held 9 bases outside the gene matches. The CDR3 runs 18 residues. Germline assignment: CDR1 LGHNA and CDR2 YNFKEQ. The CDR3 sequence is CASSQDIASGGARETQYF. The CDR3 DNA sequence: TGTGCCAGCAGCCAAGATATTGCTAGCGGGGGGGCCCGAGAGACCCAGTACTTC.

The gene calls are TRBV30 and TRBJ2-7; TRBD1 matches 12 bases. Germline-derived CDR1 and CDR2 are GTSNPN and SVGIG (reference sequence). The CDR3 runs to 13 residues. After removal of 0 bases from V and 8 bases from J, the junction contained 2 bases not matched to a gene. The CDR3 loop is CAWSVGQGAKQYF. DNA of the CDR3: TGTGCCTGGAGTGTGGGACAGGGGGCCAAGCAGTACTTC.

The chain couples TRBV15 to TRBJ1-4; D call uncertain. Trimming removed 1 base from V and 5 bases from J, with 8 bases in between. CDR3 size: 14 residues. The V gene's germline CDR1 is LNHNV and CDR2 YYDKDF (reference sequence). The CDR3 sequence: CATSRVRGNEKLFF. CDR3 DNA sequence: TGTGCCACCAGCAGAGTCCGAGGAAATGAAAAACTGTTTTTT. Variable domain in full (rest from reference TRBV15 and TRBJ1-4): DAMVIQNPRYQVTQFGKPVTLSCSQTLNHNVMYWYQQKSSQAPKLLFHYYDKDFNNEADTPDNFQSRRPNTSFCFLDIRSPGLGDTAMYLCATSRVRGNEKLFFGSGTQLSVL.

The J gene is TRBJ2-1, the V gene TRBV18, with D perhaps TRBD1 (6 bases). Germline V gene data show CDR1 as KGHSH and CDR2 as LQKENI. Trimming took 2 bases from V and 6 from J, leaving 17 bases between them. The CDR3 runs 16 residues. In nucleotides, the CDR3 is TGTGCCAGCTCACCAGCGATGGGGGCAGCTCTCAATGAGCAGTTCTTC. It yields the protein CASSPAMGAALNEQFF. The whole variable domain, remainder taken from reference TRBV18 and TRBJ2-1, is NAGVMQNPRHLVRRRGQEARLRCSPMKGHSHVYWYRQLPEEGLKFMVYLQKENIIDESGMPKERFSAEFPKEGPSILRIQQVVRGDSAAYFCASSPAMGAALNEQFFGPGTRLTVL.

The V gene is TRBV14, the J gene TRBJ2-1; D gene unclear. The CDR3 has 11 residues. CDR1 SGHDN and CDR2 FVKESK come from the germline V gene. Trimming cost V 4 bases and J 10 bases, with 8 bases left between them. CDR3 amino acids: CASSLSTEQFF. The DNA for the CDR3 is TGTGCCAGCAGCCTGAGTACCGAGCAGTTCTTC.

The chain's CDR3 is CASSVGTSSTDTQYF. DNA for the CDR3: TGTGCCAGCAGCGTAGGTACTAGCAGCACAGATACGCAGTATTTT. The chain links TRBV9 to TRBJ2-3, with D maybe TRBD2 (6 bases). The CDR3 is 15 amino acids. The ends were cut back, 0 bases at V and 0 bases at J, with 8 bases in the middle. The germline V gene encodes CDR1 SGDLS and CDR2 YYNGEE.

The V call is TRBV4-3, the J call TRBJ2-6, with 9 nucleotides matching TRBD1. CDR1 and CDR2 from the germline V gene are LGHNA and YSLEER. This CDR3 is 13 amino acids long. The V and J ends lost 4 bases and 11 bases, in that order; junction bases with no gene match: 3. The CDR3: CASSPWTGDVLTF. CDR3 sequence (DNA): TGCGCCAGCAGCCCGTGGACAGGGGACGTCCTGACTTTC.

Only one count was recorded for this clone. CDR3 sequence reads: CASSLGGVFSNQPQHF. The CDR3 nucleotides are TGTGCCAGCAGCTTAGGGGGGGTGTTTTCCAATCAGCCCCAGCATTTT. This sequence joins TRBV7-8 and TRBJ1-5; the D gene is possibly TRBD1 (5 bases). Trimming took off 1 base at V and 3 bases at J, with 13 bases between the two ends. From germline, CDR1 is SGHVS and CDR2 FQNEAQ. The CDR3 runs 16 residues. Complete variable domain (other parts from reference TRBV7-8 and TRBJ1-5): GAGVSQSPRYKVAKRGQDVALRCDPISGHVSLFWYQQALGQGPEFLTYFQNEAQLDKSGLPSDRFFAERPEGSVSTLKIQRTQQEDSAVYLCASSLGGVFSNQPQHFGDGTRLSIL.

The CDR3 spells CASSPSDGNTEAFF. CDR3 DNA sequence: TGTGCCAGCAGCCCATCGGACGGGAACACTGAAGCTTTCTTT. The rearrangement uses TRBV11-3 and TRBJ1-1; D gene unclear. Germline V gives CDR1 SGHNT, CDR2 YENEEA. Between the trimmed V and J ends, which lost 5 bases and 1 base, there was a span of 11 bases. The CDR3 spans 14 residues.

The rearrangement uses TRBV27 and TRBJ1-4; D unresolved. V shed 2 bases and J shed 0 bases, with 7 bases lying between them. Germline V CDR1 and CDR2: MNHEY, SMNVEV (reference sequence). The CDR3 has 15 residues. CDR3 nucleotide sequence: TGTGCCAGCAGTTTAAGGGCAGCAACTAATGAAAAACTGTTTTTT. Translation: CASSLRAATNEKLFF. The entire variable domain, with the rest obtained from reference TRBV27 and TRBJ1-4, is as follows: EAQVTQNPRYLITVTGKKLTVTCSQNMNHEYMSWYRQDPGLGLRQIYYSMNVEVTDKGDVPEGYKVSRKEKRNFPLILESPSPNQTSLYFCASSLRAATNEKLFFGSGTQLSVL.

This rearrangement joins TRBV19 to TRBJ1-5, with TRBD1 matching over 7 bases. CDR3 size: 14 residues. The V gene end was trimmed by 6 bases and the J gene end by 9 bases; junction bases not matched to a gene: 11. Germline CDR1 LNHDA, CDR2 SQIVND (reference sequence). CDR3 DNA: TGTGCCAGTAGCCCTGGGACAGCCCGGGCGCCCCAGCATTTT. Its protein product is CASSPGTARAPQHF.

This chain joins TRBV20-1 and TRBJ2-7; no reliable D call. The germline V gene encodes CDR1 DFQATT and CDR2 SNEGSKA (reference sequence). The ends were cut back, 3 bases at V and 5 bases at J, with 8 bases in the middle. The CDR3 is 11 residues long. CDR3 residues: CSASLADEQYF. CDR3 DNA: TGCAGTGCTAGCCTTGCTGACGAGCAGTACTTC.